A single sample is the source of the 28 T cell receptor beta chains below, sequenced in a study of blood T cell repertoires in COVID-19. The assay was immunoSEQ multiplex PCR, and TCRdb's table has in-frame clones only and misses some. The sample gives some 300,000 clones, 90% of which show up once; approximately 0.98% is in the top ten. The specimen was peripheral blood. These receptors came from a woman in her forties with COVID-19, enrolled during active disease.

The rearrangement uses TRBV7-2 and TRBJ1-1; 7 bases match TRBD1. Trimming at V came to 1 base and at J to 4 bases, leaving 12 bases not matched to a gene. Germline V gene lookup returns CDR1 SGHTA and CDR2 FQGNSA. The CDR3 is 17 residues long. The CDR3 sequence is CASSLVGVTGRVTEAFF. For the CDR3, the DNA is TGTGCCAGCAGCTTAGTAGGTGTGACAGGGAGAGTCACTGAAGCTTTCTTT.

This clone was counted once. This chain joins TRBV7-8 and TRBJ2-2, with D uncertain. In germline, CDR1 is SGHVS, CDR2 FQNEAQ. V was pared by 6 bases and J by 1 base, with 18 bases between. This CDR3 region has 17 residues. CDR3 bases: TGTGCCAGCAGTCCTCCGCTCCGAGCGCTGAACACCGGGGAGCTGTTTTTT. This codes for CASSPPLRALNTGELFF.

The rearrangement uses TRBV5-4 and TRBJ1-3; weak D call: TRBD1 (5 bases). The CDR3 has 14 residues. Trimming left V 10 bases short and J 0 bases short, with 14 bases between. The germline V gene has CDR1 SGHNT and CDR2 YYREEE (reference sequence). CDR3 nucleotide sequence: TGTGCCGTATCTAAACAGGTCTCTGGAAACACCATATATTTT. Its translation is CAVSKQVSGNTIYF.

The chain is built from TRBV2 and TRBJ1-5, with no clear D. CDR1 is SNHLY, CDR2 FYNNEI, per germline. CDR3 length: 12 amino acids. The germline V and J ends were trimmed by 6 bases and 8 bases, with 11 bases remaining between them. The CDR3 sequence: CASREGLEPQHF. CDR3 nucleotide sequence: TGTGCCAGCAGGGAGGGTCTGGAGCCCCAGCATTTT.

This clone was found once. The chain is built from TRBV30 and TRBJ1-2; the D is unclear. Germline V lookup: CDR1 GTSNPN, CDR2 SVGIG (reference sequence). CDR3 length: 12 residues. V shed 2 bases and J shed 3 bases, with 7 bases lying between them. The DNA of the CDR3 is TGTGCCTGGAGTCAGAAAGACTATGGCTACACCTTC. As protein: CAWSQKDYGYTF.

V usage is TRBV19 and J usage is TRBJ1-5; TRBD1 aligns across 9 bases. The CDR3 runs to 13 residues. V lost 6 bases, J lost 8 bases, and 5 bases stayed unmatched. The germline V gene encodes CDR1 LNHDA and CDR2 SQIVND (reference sequence). CDR3 residues: CASRKTGGEPQHF. DNA for the CDR3: TGTGCCAGTAGGAAGACAGGGGGGGAGCCCCAGCATTTT.

J is TRBJ2-5 and V is TRBV6-5; a possible D gene is TRBD1 (6 bases). Deletions cut 6 bases from V and 3 bases from J, with 17 bases between. CDR3 size: 15 residues. Germline CDR1 and CDR2: MNHEY and SVGAGI. The CDR3 spells CASSPGPNREETQYF. The CDR3 bases are TGTGCCAGCAGCCCAGGACCTAACAGGGAAGAGACCCAGTACTTC.

This chain joins TRBV6-2 or TRBV6-3 and TRBJ1-5; D not resolved. The ends were cut back, 6 bases at V and 0 bases at J, with 12 bases in the middle. The CDR3 has 15 residues. Germline loops: CDR1 MNHEY, CDR2 SVGEGT. The CDR3 region is CASSRGSYSNQPQHF. Here the CDR3 DNA reads TGTGCCAGCAGCCGCGGCAGTTATAGCAATCAGCCCCAGCATTTT.

The chain combines TRBV28 with TRBJ1-5, with D perhaps matching TRBD1 (5 bases). The CDR3 is made up of 16 amino acids. V was cut by 1 base and J by 0 bases, with 10 bases left in between. In germline, CDR1 is MDHEN, CDR2 SYDVKM. In DNA form, the CDR3 reads TGTGCCAGCAGTTTATTCAGGGTTTCTAGCAATCAGCCCCAGCATTTT. Amino acids: CASSLFRVSSNQPQHF.

The chain joins TRBV11-2 to TRBJ1-2; TRBD1 matches at 7 bases. V gave up 0 bases and J gave up 5 bases; unmatched junction bases: 0. CDR3 size: 13 residues. In germline, CDR1 is SGHAT, CDR2 FQNNGV. CDR3 region: CASSLEQGYGYTF. Written as DNA, the CDR3 is TGTGCCAGCAGCTTAGAACAGGGGTATGGCTACACCTTC.

The genes are TRBV9 and TRBJ1-2, with D possibly TRBD1 on 5 matching bases. V gave up 3 bases and J gave up 8 bases, with 17 bases separating them. CDR3 length: 14 amino acids. Germline assignment: CDR1 SGDLS and CDR2 YYNGEE. CDR3 sequence: CASSGGQGVRGYTF. CDR3 DNA sequence: TGTGCCAGCAGCGGAGGCCAAGGGGTGCGCGGCTACACCTTC.

Details on this clone: This same CDR3 is encoded by further DNA sequences in the sample. The chain couples TRBV6-5 to TRBJ1-3; possible D gene TRBD1, 6 bases. The germline V gene encodes CDR1 MNHEY and CDR2 SVGAGI. The CDR3 is 15 amino acids. V lost 4 bases and J lost 0, with 10 bases in between. In DNA form, the CDR3 reads TGTGCCAGCAGTTCCACAGGGACCTCTGGAAACACCATATATTTT. Translated, it gives CASSSTGTSGNTIYF.

The chain combines TRBV5-5 with TRBJ2-2; weak D call: TRBD1 (6 bases). The CDR3 has 15 amino acids. The germline CDR1 and CDR2 sequences are SGHKS and YYEKEE (reference sequence). Trimming took 6 bases from V and 4 from J, leaving 16 bases between them. The CDR3 is CASNNLLGGTGELFF. The CDR3 bases are TGTGCCAGCAACAACCTCTTAGGGGGCACCGGGGAGCTGTTTTTT.

The genes are TRBV12-3 or TRBV12-4 and TRBJ2-7; tentatively, D is TRBD2 (5 bases). V dropped 6 bases and J dropped 4 bases, with 13 bases sitting between them. The CDR3 loop spans 13 amino acids. CDR3: CASRRTATYEQYF. Written as DNA, the CDR3 is TGTGCCAGCAGGAGGACTGCAACTTACGAGCAGTACTTC.

The chain links TRBV5-4 to TRBJ1-2; D remains ambiguous. V lost 0 bases and J 5 bases, leaving 11 bases between the germline ends. The CDR3 extends over 14 amino acids. The germline CDR1 and CDR2 sequences are SGHNT and YYREEE (reference sequence). CDR3 nucleotide sequence: TGTGCCAGCAGCTTGGCCACAAAGAATTATGGCTACACCTTC. It is translated as CASSLATKNYGYTF.

The chain carries TRBV27 and TRBJ2-7; weak D call: TRBD1 (6 bases). Deletions cut 2 bases from V and 3 bases from J, with 14 bases between. The CDR3 length is 15 residues. CDR1 is MNHEY and CDR2 is SMNVEV in the germline V gene (reference sequence). The CDR3 protein is CASSLKGGSFYEQYF. The CDR3 DNA is TGTGCCAGCAGTTTAAAAGGGGGATCGTTCTACGAGCAGTACTTC.

The rearrangement links TRBV2 to TRBJ1-5; no clear D. Germline CDR1 reads SNHLY; CDR2 reads FYNNEI. This CDR3 has 13 amino acids. Trimming stripped 7 bases from V and 7 bases from J, with 14 bases between. The CDR3 reads CASTGGQQQPQHF. CDR3 DNA: TGTGCCAGCACGGGAGGTCAGCAACAGCCCCAGCATTTT.

This rearrangement joins TRBV25-1 to TRBJ1-3, with D unclear. Trimming shortened V by 5 bases and J by 0 bases, and 14 bases separated the two germline ends. This CDR3 region has 16 residues. The germline CDR1 and CDR2 sequences are MGHDK and SYGVNS. The CDR3 sequence is CASSRTSSGSGNTIYF. CDR3 bases: TGTGCCAGCAGTAGGACGTCGAGCGGCTCTGGAAACACCATATATTTT. The full variable domain, with the rest looked up from reference TRBV25-1 and TRBJ1-3, is EADIYQTPRYLVIGTGKKITLECSQTMGHDKMYWYQQDPGMELHLIHYSYGVNSTEKGDLSSESTVSRIRTEHFPLTLESARPSHTSQYLCASSRTSSGSGNTIYFGEGSWLTVV.

The chain combines TRBV5-1 with TRBJ1-1; D might be TRBD1 (6 bases). Germline V gene lookup returns CDR1 SGHRS and CDR2 YFSETQ. Trimming took off 3 bases at V and 8 bases at J, with 14 bases between the two ends. The CDR3 consists of 13 residues. The CDR3 reads CASSSGGHREAFF. The CDR3 DNA reads TGCGCCAGCAGCTCGGGGGGACATCGAGAAGCTTTCTTT.

This sequence joins TRBV18 and TRBJ2-3; 12 positions match TRBD2. CDR1 KGHSH and CDR2 LQKENI come from the germline V gene. The J segment lost 0 bases and the V segment lost 0 bases, leaving 10 bases of the junction unmatched. CDR3 length: 20 amino acids. The CDR3: CASSPPPGLAGLHSTDTQYF. CDR3 DNA: TGTGCCAGCTCACCACCCCCAGGACTAGCGGGGTTACATAGCACAGATACGCAGTATTTT.

The CDR3 coding sequence is TGTGCCAGCAGTTACTTGGGAGGTGGATCCTTCTTC. Encoded protein: CASSYLGGGSFF. This chain joins TRBV6-2 or TRBV6-3 and TRBJ2-1; maybe TRBD2 (6 bases). This CDR3 is built from 12 residues. Trimming stripped 1 base from V and 16 bases from J, with 14 bases between. CDR1 and CDR2 (germline): MNHEY, SVGEGT.

J is TRBJ1-2 and V is TRBV29-1, with TRBD1 as a possible D gene (6 bases). The CDR3 runs to 15 residues. V lost 3 bases, J lost 3 bases, and 17 bases lay in between. In germline, CDR1 is SQVTM, CDR2 ANQGSEA. The CDR3 nucleotides read TGCAGCGTTGAGCCGTGGGCAGGGACACACTATGGCTACACCTTC. It yields the protein CSVEPWAGTHYGYTF.

This clone came up once. The chain uses TRBV7-2 and TRBJ2-3; 7 bases agree with TRBD1. J gave up 1 base and V 8 bases, and 9 bases lay outside the gene matches. This CDR3 region has 15 residues. Germline-derived CDR1 and CDR2 are SGHTA and FQGNSA. The CDR3 loop is CASEKRGRGTDTQYF. As DNA, the CDR3 is TGTGCCAGCGAAAAGAGGGGGCGGGGCACAGATACGCAGTATTTT. Using reference TRBV7-2 and TRBJ2-3 for the parts outside the CDR3, the full variable domain is GAGVSQSPSNKVTEKGKDVELRCDPISGHTALYWYRQSLGQGLEFLIYFQGNSAPDKSGLPSDRFSAERTGGSVSTLTIQRTQQEDSAVYLCASEKRGRGTDTQYFGPGTRLTVL.

The chain links TRBV7-8 to TRBJ1-1, with a possible D match to TRBD1 (6 bases). This CDR3 region has 13 residues. CDR1 and CDR2 (germline): SGHVS, FQNEAQ. With 5 bases removed from V and 11 bases from J, the gap between germline ends came to 18 bases. The CDR3 loop is CASSRRGAQEAFF. In DNA, the CDR3 is TGTGCCAGCAGCCGACGGGGGGCGCAGGAGGCTTTCTTT.

Written as DNA, the CDR3 is TGTGCCAGCAGTGAAGCGGCGGACAGGGACTACACCTTC. Its translation: CASSEAADRDYTF. V usage is TRBV2 and J usage is TRBJ1-2, with 8 bases that match TRBD1. The CDR3 has 13 amino acids. In germline, CDR1 is SNHLY, CDR2 FYNNEI. The junction had 4 bases not matched to a gene; V was cut back by 0 bases and J by 10 bases.

Note on this clone: The junction and the germline gene differ at one end; a read error may be behind it. The V and J genes are TRBV7-7 and TRBJ2-3; tentatively, D is TRBD1 (7 bases). The CDR3 has 16 amino acids. CDR1 and CDR2 (germline): SSHAT, FNYEAQ (reference sequence). CDR3 sequence (DNA): TGTGCTAGCAGCTTAGGGGGCCAGGCGGGGACAGATACGCAGTATTTT. This translates into CASSLGGQAGTDTQYF.

The rearrangement uses TRBV19 and TRBJ2-6, with TRBD1 matching 8 bases. CDR3 size: 16 residues. V lost 5 bases, J lost 1 base, and 4 bases stayed unmatched. The V gene's germline CDR1 is LNHDA and CDR2 SQIVND (reference sequence). The CDR3 DNA reads as TGTGCCAGTAGTGTTCAGGGGGCATCTGGGGCCAACGTCCTGACTTTC. Translation: CASSVQGASGANVLTF.

The chain has TRBV24-1 and TRBJ1-1, with 10 bases that match TRBD1. The V gene's germline CDR1 is KGHDR and CDR2 SFDVKD. The V gene end was trimmed by 9 bases and the J gene end by 1 base; junction bases not matched to a gene: 4. The CDR3 covers 14 residues. The CDR3 is CATRGDRGNTEAFF. For the CDR3, the DNA is TGTGCCACCCGAGGGGACAGGGGGAACACTGAAGCTTTCTTT.